This T cell receptor beta chain was documented in a study of shared clonotypes between healthy human individuals. This CDR3 comprises 14 residues. V lost 2 bases and J lost 2, with 9 bases in between. The germline CDR1 and CDR2 sequences are MNHEY and SVGAGI. Sequenced by immunoSEQ multiplex PCR; TCRdb stores in-frame clones only, minus some. In the table there are millions of clones, more than 85% of which are singletons. Worth noting for this clone: This sample also contains other DNA sequences that code for the same CDR3.

V usage is TRBV6-5 and J usage is TRBJ1-2; D possibly corresponds to TRBD1 (5 bases). The sequence was collected from a man aged 18 to 35 in good health. Some clones in this sample may be carry-over from other donors' samples. The specimen sequenced was naive CD4+ T cells from PBMCs. This sample's subset: CD45RA+ positively selected. The CDR3 DNA reads TGTGCCAGCAGTTACCGCGACAGAAACTATGGCTACACCTTC. Amino acids: CASSYRDRNYGYTF.